This T cell receptor (beta chain) was sequenced during a study of T cells in Graves' hyperthyroidism and ophthalmopathy. This clonotype showed up many times. RNA transcripts yielded amplified TCR beta CDR3 regions. With the HTBI primer set, the TCR CDR3 went through a first round of RT-PCR. A single record per CDR3 protein comes from TCRdb applying MiXCR to the multiplex PCR reads. The repertoire consists of around 600,000 distinct CDR3 sequences, with more than 14% occurring once and the leading ten covering around 12%. Germline V gives CDR1 SGHVS, CDR2 FQNEAQ. Trimming took 1 base from V and 7 from J; bases not matched to a gene: 7. The CDR3 is made up of 15 amino acids.

J is TRBJ2-1 and V is TRBV7-8; 7 positions agree with TRBD2. The sequencing input was blood. The source of this sequence is a woman aged 50 to 65 with Graves' ophthalmopathy. As DNA, the CDR3 is TGTGCCAGCAGCTTAGTTGGCGGGAGAAATAATGAGCAGTTCTTC. This encodes CASSLVGGRNNEQFF.